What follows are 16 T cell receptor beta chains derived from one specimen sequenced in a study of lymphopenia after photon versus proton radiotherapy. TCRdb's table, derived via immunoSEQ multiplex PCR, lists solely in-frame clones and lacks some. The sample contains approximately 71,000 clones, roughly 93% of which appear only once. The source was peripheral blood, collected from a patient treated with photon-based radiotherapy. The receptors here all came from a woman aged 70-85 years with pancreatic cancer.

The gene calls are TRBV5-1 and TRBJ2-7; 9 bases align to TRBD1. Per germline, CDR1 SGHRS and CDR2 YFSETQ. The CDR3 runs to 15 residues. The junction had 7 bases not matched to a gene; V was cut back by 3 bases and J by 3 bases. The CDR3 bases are TGCGCCAGCAGCTCATCGACGGGACAGGGCTACGAGCAGTACTTC. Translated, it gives CASSSSTGQGYEQYF. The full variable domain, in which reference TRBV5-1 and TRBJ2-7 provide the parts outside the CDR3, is KAGVTQTPRYLIKTRGQQVTLSCSPISGHRSVSWYQQTPGQGLQFLFEYFSETQRNKGNFPGRFSGRQFSNSRSEMNVSTLELGDSALYLCASSSSTGQGYEQYFGPGTRLTVT.

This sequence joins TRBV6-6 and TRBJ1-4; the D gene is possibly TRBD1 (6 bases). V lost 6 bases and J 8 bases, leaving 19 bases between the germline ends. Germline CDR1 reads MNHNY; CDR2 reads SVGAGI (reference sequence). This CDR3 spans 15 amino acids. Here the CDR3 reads CASSPSGGLGEKLFF. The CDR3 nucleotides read TGTGCCAGCAGCCCGTCGGGGGGCTTGGGGGAAAAACTGTTTTTT.

The CDR3 reads CAWSGDSWVNEQFF. In nucleotides, the CDR3 is TGTGCCTGGAGTGGGGACAGCTGGGTAAATGAGCAGTTCTTC. This rearrangement joins TRBV30 to TRBJ2-1; TRBD1 matches at 7 bases. After removal of 1 base from V and 7 bases from J, the junction contained 7 bases not matched to a gene. From germline, CDR1 is GTSNPN and CDR2 SVGIG (reference sequence). The length of the CDR3 is 14 residues.

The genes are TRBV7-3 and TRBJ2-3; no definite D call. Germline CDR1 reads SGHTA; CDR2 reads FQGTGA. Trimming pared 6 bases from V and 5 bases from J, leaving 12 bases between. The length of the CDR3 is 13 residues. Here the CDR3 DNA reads TGTGCCAGCAGACTCCGCTCGGGAGATACGCAGTATTTT. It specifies CASRLRSGDTQYF.

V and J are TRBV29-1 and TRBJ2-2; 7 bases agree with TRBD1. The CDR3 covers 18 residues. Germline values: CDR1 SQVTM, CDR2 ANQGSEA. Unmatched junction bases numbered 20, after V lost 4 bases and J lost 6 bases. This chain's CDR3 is CSVGGRGSGIVTAGELFF. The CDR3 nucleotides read TGCAGCGTTGGGGGCAGGGGGTCCGGAATCGTTACCGCCGGGGAGCTGTTTTTT.

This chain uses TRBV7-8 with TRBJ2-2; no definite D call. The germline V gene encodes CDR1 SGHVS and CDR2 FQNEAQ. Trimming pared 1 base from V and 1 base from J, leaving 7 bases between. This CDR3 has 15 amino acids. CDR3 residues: CASSLVPLNTGELFF. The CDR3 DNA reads TGTGCCAGCAGCTTAGTCCCGCTGAACACCGGGGAGCTGTTTTTT.

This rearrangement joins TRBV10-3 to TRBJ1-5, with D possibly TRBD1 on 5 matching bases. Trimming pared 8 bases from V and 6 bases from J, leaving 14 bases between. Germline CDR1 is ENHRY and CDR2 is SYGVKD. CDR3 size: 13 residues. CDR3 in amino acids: CAIGREGTQPQHF. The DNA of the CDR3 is TGTGCCATCGGGAGGGAGGGGACTCAGCCCCAGCATTTT.

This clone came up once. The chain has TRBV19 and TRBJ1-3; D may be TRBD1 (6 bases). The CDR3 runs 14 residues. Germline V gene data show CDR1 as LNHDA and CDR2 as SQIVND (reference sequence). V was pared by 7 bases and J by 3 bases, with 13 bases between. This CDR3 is CASTRGSHGNTIYF. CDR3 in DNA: TGTGCCAGTACCAGGGGATCACATGGAAACACCATATATTTT.

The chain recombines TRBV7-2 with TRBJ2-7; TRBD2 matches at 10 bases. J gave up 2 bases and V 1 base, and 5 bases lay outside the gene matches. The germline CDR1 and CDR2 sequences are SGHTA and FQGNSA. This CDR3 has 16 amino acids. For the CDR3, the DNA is TGTGCCAGCAGCTTAGAAAGTCTAGCGGGAGCCTACGAGCAGTACTTC. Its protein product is CASSLESLAGAYEQYF.

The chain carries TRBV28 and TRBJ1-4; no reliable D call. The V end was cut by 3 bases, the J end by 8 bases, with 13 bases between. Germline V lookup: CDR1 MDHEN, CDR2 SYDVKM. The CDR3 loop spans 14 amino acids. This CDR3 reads CASSFSKIGEKLFF. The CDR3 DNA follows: TGTGCCAGCAGTTTCTCCAAGATCGGGGAAAAACTGTTTTTT.

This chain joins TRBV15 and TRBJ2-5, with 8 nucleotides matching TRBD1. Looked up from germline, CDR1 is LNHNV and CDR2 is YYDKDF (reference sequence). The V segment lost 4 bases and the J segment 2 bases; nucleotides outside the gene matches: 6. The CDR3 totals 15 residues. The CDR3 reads CATSKNRDRQETQYF. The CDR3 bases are TGTGCCACCAGCAAAAACCGGGACAGGCAAGAGACCCAGTACTTC.

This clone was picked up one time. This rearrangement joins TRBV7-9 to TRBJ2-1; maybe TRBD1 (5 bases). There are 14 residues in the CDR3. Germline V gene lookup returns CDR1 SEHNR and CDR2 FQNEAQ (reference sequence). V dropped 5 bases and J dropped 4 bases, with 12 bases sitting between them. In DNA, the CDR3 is TGTGCCAGCAGCCCAGAGCCAGGGTACAATGAGCAGTTCTTC. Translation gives CASSPEPGYNEQFF.

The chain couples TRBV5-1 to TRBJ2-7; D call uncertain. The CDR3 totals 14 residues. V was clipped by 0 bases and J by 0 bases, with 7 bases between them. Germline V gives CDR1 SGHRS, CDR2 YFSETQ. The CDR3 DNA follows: TGCGCCAGCAGCTTGGAGGCCATCTCCTACGAGCAGTACTTC. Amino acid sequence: CASSLEAISYEQYF.

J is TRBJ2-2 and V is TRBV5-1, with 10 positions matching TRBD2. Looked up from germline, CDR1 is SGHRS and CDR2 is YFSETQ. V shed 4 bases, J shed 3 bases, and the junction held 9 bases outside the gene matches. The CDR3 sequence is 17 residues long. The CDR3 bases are TGCGCCAGCAGCACCTATGGGACTAGCGTTGACACCGGGGAGCTGTTTTTT. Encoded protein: CASSTYGTSVDTGELFF.

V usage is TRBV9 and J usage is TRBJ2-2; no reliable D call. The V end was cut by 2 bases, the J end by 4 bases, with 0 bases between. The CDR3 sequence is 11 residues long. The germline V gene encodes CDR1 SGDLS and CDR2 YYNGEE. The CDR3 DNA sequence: TGTGCCAGCAGCGTCACCGGGGAGCTGTTTTTT. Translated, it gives CASSVTGELFF.

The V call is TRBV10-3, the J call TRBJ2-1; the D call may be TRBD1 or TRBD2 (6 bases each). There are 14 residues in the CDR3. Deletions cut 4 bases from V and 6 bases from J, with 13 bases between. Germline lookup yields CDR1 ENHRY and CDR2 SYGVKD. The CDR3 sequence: CAISVRGGINEQFF. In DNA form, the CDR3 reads TGTGCCATCAGTGTCAGGGGAGGTATCAATGAGCAGTTCTTC.